This TCR beta chain was retrieved from a study of molecular identifiers for immune sequencing clone quantification. On the study more broadly: Replicate runs used RNA from roughly 21,000 or 96,000 naive CD8 cells, which was split five ways into aliquots, and four of those aliquots were then sequenced.

TCRdb redid the calling of the PCR reads with MiXCR, one entry per CDR3 protein. This sample carries nearly 650,000 distinct CDR3 sequences, roughly 23% of them seen once, and the ten largest clones take 0.7% to 0.95%. V lost 5 bases and J 6 bases, leaving 20 bases between the germline ends. The CDR3 consists of 15 residues. Germline loops: CDR1 SGHAT, CDR2 FQNNGV. This clonotype was seen more than once but under ten times. This clonotype was sampled from a human donor in good health. Some libraries in this study had Jurkat cell RNA spiked in. The V call is TRBV11-2, the J call TRBJ2-7; possible D gene TRBD2, 6 bases. The material sequenced was naive CD8+ T cells from blood, with Jurkat cell RNA spiked in. As for subset: FACS-sorted CD8+CD4-CCR7+CD45RA+ naive T cells. CDR3 loop: CASSPGGLPHPEQYF. The DNA of the CDR3 is TGTGCCAGCAGCCCCGGGGGTTTGCCGCACCCCGAGCAGTACTTC. The variable domain in full, completed from reference TRBV11-2 and TRBJ2-7, reads EAGVAQSPRYKIIEKRQSVAFWCNPISGHATLYWYQQILGQGPKLLIQFQNNGVVDDSQLPKDRFSAERLKGVDSTLKIQPAKLEDSAVYLCASSPGGLPHPEQYFGPGTRLTVT.